This T cell receptor (beta chain) comes out of a study of blood T cell repertoires in COVID-19. Per the original methods: Reference gene primer amplification gave nucleated cell count estimates. The method was immunoSEQ multiplex PCR; TCRdb's version includes in-frame clones alone and lacks a portion of them. D and trimming come from the DNA, and the V and J calls and clone size come from that table. The sample lists approximately 500,000 clones; approximately 85% were seen once. Germline V gene data show CDR1 as SGHTA and CDR2 as FQGNSA. The CDR3 covers 15 residues. V lost 5 bases to trimming and J lost 1 base; unmatched junction nucleotides: 5.

The chain couples TRBV7-2 to TRBJ1-5, with 7 bases matching TRBD1. Specimen: peripheral blood. This clonotype was obtained from a human donor in a cohort sampled during active COVID-19. The CDR3 region is CASSRTGASNQPQHF. The CDR3 DNA reads as TGTGCCAGCAGCCGTACAGGGGCGAGCAATCAGCCCCAGCATTTT.